A selection of T cell receptor beta chains follows, all from one sample in a study of blood T cell repertoires in COVID-19. Method: immunoSEQ multiplex PCR; TCRdb's copy keeps in-frame clones and lacks some. The data contain about 300,000 clones, approximately 86% of them seen just once; the ten biggest clones take up around 1.4%. The sequenced sample consisted of peripheral blood. The receptor source for this set is a man in his 70s with acute or convalescent COVID-19. Each CDR3 is given with its conserved first and last residue. Fields, in order: V gene, J gene, D gene, clone size, CDR3 protein, CDR3 DNA. The D gene is left open where the match is weak. A row's size may be missing; if present it is once, few, many or a size class.

V: TRBV12-3/TRBV12-4; J: TRBJ1-1; D: -; size: once; CDR3: CASRATGYTEAFF; DNA: TGTGCCAGCAGAGCAACAGGGTACACTGAAGCTTTCTTT
V: TRBV7-2; J: TRBJ2-7; D: -; size: -; CDR3: CASSPQDLHSYEQYF; DNA: TGTGCCAGCAGCCCCCAGGATTTACACTCCTACGAGCAGTACTTC
V: TRBV2; J: TRBJ1-1; D: -; size: -; CDR3: CASSVRAENTEAFF; DNA: TGTGCCAGCAGTGTCAGGGCGGAGAACACTGAAGCTTTCTTT
V: TRBV18; J: TRBJ2-3; D: -; size: few; CDR3: CASSPGAASTDTQYF; DNA: TGTGCCAGCTCACCGGGGGCAGCTAGCACAGATACGCAGTATTTT
V: TRBV29-1; J: TRBJ2-3; D: -; size: -; CDR3: CSAPIVGAADTQYF; DNA: TGCAGCGCCCCGATCGTGGGAGCCGCAGATACGCAGTATTTT
V: TRBV7-6; J: TRBJ2-7; D: -; size: once; CDR3: CASSLGRAYEQYF; DNA: TGTGCCAGCAGCTTAGGCAGGGCTTACGAGCAGTACTTC
V: TRBV11-2; J: TRBJ1-1; D: -; size: once; CDR3: CASSLGVNTEAFF; DNA: TGTGCCAGCAGCTTGGGCGTCAACACTGAAGCTTTCTTT
V: TRBV2; J: TRBJ2-1; D: TRBD1; size: -; CDR3: CAKQGMGGNEQFF; DNA: TGTGCCAAACAGGGGATGGGTGGCAATGAGCAGTTCTTC
V: TRBV6-5; J: TRBJ2-7; D: -; size: -; CDR3: CASSPTVGYEQYF; DNA: TGTGCCAGCAGTCCGACGGTGGGCTACGAGCAGTACTTC
V: TRBV6-2/TRBV6-3; J: TRBJ2-2; D: TRBD1; size: -; CDR3: CASSYSGTGGTGELFF; DNA: TGTGCCAGCAGTTACTCCGGGACAGGGGGCACCGGGGAGCTGTTTTTT
V: TRBV24-1; J: TRBJ2-7; D: TRBD2; size: -; CDR3: CATSDLRLAGYEQYF; DNA: TGTGCCACCAGTGATTTGCGCCTAGCGGGATACGAGCAGTACTTC
V: TRBV2; J: TRBJ2-2; D: -; size: -; CDR3: CASRGTAVTGELFF; DNA: TGTGCCAGCCGCGGGACAGCTGTAACCGGGGAGCTGTTTTTT
V: TRBV7-2; J: TRBJ2-3; D: TRBD2; size: once; CDR3: CASSTSSGGGLDTQYF; DNA: TGTGCCAGCAGCACCTCTAGCGGGGGGGGGCTGGATACGCAGTATTTT
V: TRBV7-9; J: TRBJ1-4; D: TRBD1; size: -; CDR3: CASSIGQGEIGKLFF; DNA: TGTGCCAGCAGCATAGGACAGGGGGAGATCGGAAAACTGTTTTTT
V: TRBV3-1/TRBV3-2; J: TRBJ1-3; D: -; size: -; CDR3: CASRQAGSGNTIYF; DNA: TGTGCCAGCCGCCAGGCGGGGTCTGGAAACACCATATATTTT
V: TRBV19; J: TRBJ2-3; D: -; size: -; CDR3: CASRDRPLRTDTQYF; DNA: TGTGCCAGTAGAGACAGACCCCTCCGCACAGATACGCAGTATTTT
V: TRBV10-3; J: TRBJ2-3; D: TRBD2; size: -; CDR3: CAISSLKQVGLAADTQYF; DNA: TGTGCCATCAGTTCGCTTAAACAGGTGGGACTAGCGGCAGATACGCAGTATTTT
V: TRBV18; J: TRBJ2-1; D: -; size: -; CDR3: CASSLGWRDSEQFF; DNA: TGTGCCAGCTCACTGGGGTGGCGGGATAGTGAGCAGTTCTTC
V: TRBV9; J: TRBJ2-7; D: -; size: -; CDR3: CASSARYRDTLQYYEQYF; DNA: TGTGCCAGCAGCGCCCGCTACAGGGACACCCTTCAATACTACGAGCAGTACTTC
V: TRBV29-1; J: TRBJ2-3; D: -; size: -; CDR3: CALGTDTQYF; DNA: TGCGCCCTAGGCACAGATACGCAGTATTTT
V: TRBV18; J: TRBJ2-7; D: -; size: once; CDR3: CASSPLQASYEQYF; DNA: TGTGCCAGCTCACCACTCCAGGCCTCCTACGAGCAGTACTTC
V: TRBV27; J: TRBJ1-5; D: -; size: -; CDR3: CASSSPTNRADQPQHF; DNA: TGTGCCAGCAGTAGCCCCACCAACAGGGCTGATCAGCCCCAGCATTTT
V: TRBV19; J: TRBJ2-7; D: TRBD1; size: few; CDR3: CASSVQGPTYEQYF; DNA: TGTGCCAGTAGTGTACAGGGGCCAACCTACGAGCAGTACTTC
V: TRBV28; J: TRBJ1-5; D: TRBD1; size: -; CDR3: CASRGTGLSNQPQHF; DNA: TGTGCCAGCAGGGGGACAGGGTTAAGCAATCAGCCCCAGCATTTT
V: TRBV12-3/TRBV12-4; J: TRBJ1-1; D: -; size: -; CDR3: CATSVFTEAFF; DNA: TGTGCCACCTCCGTTTTCACTGAAGCTTTCTTT
V: TRBV4-2; J: TRBJ2-3; D: TRBD2; size: -; CDR3: CASSQASLAGSSTDTQYF; DNA: TGTGCCAGCAGCCAAGCGTCACTAGCGGGGAGTAGCACAGATACGCAGTATTTT
V: TRBV19; J: TRBJ2-1; D: TRBD2; size: -; CDR3: CASSMGLAGGSYNEQFF; DNA: TGTGCCAGTAGTATGGGACTAGCGGGAGGCTCCTACAATGAGCAGTTCTTC
V: TRBV5-6; J: TRBJ2-3; D: TRBD2; size: -; CDR3: CASSSPTSGGALLDTQYF; DNA: TGTGCCAGCAGCTCACCGACTAGCGGGGGGGCTTTACTCGATACGCAGTATTTT
V: TRBV6-5; J: TRBJ1-2; D: -; size: -; CDR3: CASSLTTATSYTF; DNA: TGTGCCAGCAGTCTCACGACAGCGACGAGCTACACCTTC
V: TRBV5-1; J: TRBJ2-5; D: TRBD1; size: -; CDR3: CASSQSSGGETQYF; DNA: TGCGCCAGCAGCCAGTCCTCAGGGGGAGAGACCCAGTACTTC
V: TRBV28; J: TRBJ1-1; D: TRBD1; size: -; CDR3: CASSLPGTGVMNTEAFF; DNA: TGTGCCAGCAGTTTACCCGGGACAGGGGTCATGAACACTGAAGCTTTCTTT